Sequencing of this TCR beta chain was carried out in a study of blood T cell repertoires in COVID-19. On the study more broadly: COVID-19 samples collected from the United States, Italy and Spain covered acute and convalescent phases.

Clones were sequenced by immunoSEQ multiplex PCR, and TCRdb holds only the in-frame ones, with some missing. The data contain over 150,000 clones, about 82% of them singletons. During active infection, Seattle patients enrolled and were then monitored through disease. The source of this sequence is a woman of 80 years or more with COVID-19, enrolled during active disease. Sequenced material: peripheral blood.

CDR3: CASSRVPGIRDTQYF. In DNA form, the CDR3 reads TGTGCCAGCAGCCGCGTCCCAGGAATACGAGATACGCAGTATTTT. J is TRBJ2-3 and V is TRBV7-3; no definite D call. V lost 5 bases and J lost 5, with 17 bases in between. The CDR3 is 15 residues long. Germline values: CDR1 SGHTA, CDR2 FQGTGA.